This T cell receptor (beta chain) was sequenced during a study of T cells in localized non-small cell lung cancer (dated by TCRdb to 2019 to 2021). Regarding the research as a whole: The study analyzed T cell repertoires of hundreds of early-stage NSCLC patients, comparing tumors and uninvolved tumor-adjacent lungs. The cohort was made up of 236 treatment-naive NSCLC patients whose localized lung tumors had been resected. The mean age of the NSCLC patients was 50 to 85 years, with 120 to 150 men and 95 to 110 women. The paper as a whole reports these results and caveats: Uninvolved tumor-adjacent lung showed the highest T cell clonality, higher than tumor, which suggests more focused antigenic responses in the uninvolved tumor-adjacent lung. Multi-region tumor sequencing was not performed, so intratumor heterogeneity could not be excluded. Of the top 100 tumor clones, a median of 57 were detected in paired uninvolved adjacent lung; about 26 were also among that lung's top 100. Higher blood T cell density associated with longer overall survival, while higher adjacent-lung clonality associated with shorter survival. Because the study design was exploratory, TCR variables were selected using unadjusted p-values without false-discovery rate correction.

At diagnosis, peripheral blood, uninvolved tumor-adjacent lung and tumor were collected and stored as a combination of fresh-frozen and FFPE material. For TCR repertoire profiling, blood samples were analyzed as peripheral blood mononuclear cells. Via the germline V gene, CDR1 is SGHAT and CDR2 FQNNGV. Spanning cysteine to phenylalanine, the CDR3 consists of 15 amino acids. The kept DNA is CDR3 alone, 45 bases in frame from the first base. The V and J ends are trimmed by 5 bases and 4 bases, leaving 17 bases between them. The immunoSEQ Assay was used to sequence TCR beta CDR3 regions from DNA. As for the original processing: To compute T cell density, TCR beta template counts were normalized to usable DNA, which was estimated by amplifying housekeeping genes. Richness was estimated using the preseqR package, with extrapolation to 400,000 templates for PBMC samples and to 120,000 templates for tissue samples. Clonality was defined as one minus Pielou's evenness. Differential abundance testing on productive amino-acid clonotypes, with a minimum total count of 5 and an alpha of 0.1, was used to identify tissue-enriched TCRs. The Jaccard Index and the Morisita Overlap Index were used to measure how much the repertoires overlapped between compartments. GLIPH grouped TCR beta CDR3s together with public tetramer-defined viral CDR3s, and a viral motif had to include at least three viral sequences and show V-gene enrichment. TCRdb holds this immuneACCESS table with in-frame rearrangements only. Some clones are missing; in checked studies, unresolved V genes explain under half, and the rest has no known cause. The DNA was the basis for D and trimming; V, J and clone size are from that table. Counted in this sample were 45,000 to 55,000 clones; 77% of them appeared once. The ten largest clones add up to about a sixth of the sample.

As regards this clone: Its recognized antigen is unknown. Per-base qualities were not stored, and no clone one base away is much larger.

The clonotype originates from a man between 40 and 69 years old with stage I squamous cell lung carcinoma. This sample comprised peripheral blood, obtained before any cancer treatment. Recombination linked TRBV11-2 to TRBJ1-2; the D segment cannot be called with confidence. The nucleotides are TGTGCCAGCAGCCCCCGTGAAGGGTCGAGCTATGGCTACACCTTC. Translated, this is CASSPREGSSYGYTF.